Below, 7 T cell receptor beta chains from the same sample are listed, as sequenced in a study of blood T cell repertoires in COVID-19. Sequencing used immunoSEQ multiplex PCR; TCRdb keeps in-frame clones, though not all of them. Of hundreds of thousands of clones in the sample, about four fifths were seen once. Sequenced: peripheral blood. The receptors derive from an elderly woman with acute or convalescent COVID-19.

This clone was observed once. The CDR3 coding sequence is TGCGCCAGCAGTCAACCGGGTAGGATTACTGAAGCTTTCTTT. Protein product: CASSQPGRITEAFF. V is TRBV23-1 and J is TRBJ1-1; D not resolved. TRBV23-1 is marked as an open reading frame, function uncertain. The CDR3 contains 14 residues. Trimming left V 2 bases short and J 5 bases short, with 12 bases between.

This clone turned up a few times. The chain recombines TRBV7-9 with TRBJ1-2; D is ambiguous. Germline CDR1 reads SEHNR; CDR2 reads FQNEAQ (reference sequence). The CDR3 is 16 amino acids. Trimming shortened V by 0 bases and J by 8 bases, and 19 bases separated the two germline ends. CDR3 residues: CASSLAAGERFGGYTF. CDR3 coding DNA: TGTGCCAGCAGCTTAGCTGCTGGGGAGCGTTTCGGAGGCTACACCTTC.

The gene calls are TRBV5-1 and TRBJ1-1; no clear D. This CDR3 is 14 amino acids long. V was cut by 4 bases and J by 3 bases, with 13 bases left in between. Germline CDR1 and CDR2: SGHRS and YFSETQ. CDR3 nucleotides: TGCGCCAGCAGCCGGCCGGGGATGGACACTGAAGCTTTCTTT. Its protein is CASSRPGMDTEAFF.

This clone has just one count. The chain joins TRBV4-1 to TRBJ2-3, with D perhaps matching TRBD1 (7 bases). Trimming left V 0 bases short and J 5 bases short, with 18 bases between. The CDR3 spans 17 residues. CDR1 is MGHRA and CDR2 is YSYEKL in the germline V gene. CDR3 DNA: TGCGCCAGCAGCCAAGATCTACGGGCCAGGGGGGTAGATACGCAGTATTTT. Translating gives CASSQDLRARGVDTQYF.

This chain uses TRBV7-2 with TRBJ1-6; possible D gene TRBD1, 6 bases. Deletions cut 6 bases from V and 7 bases from J, with 13 bases between. The CDR3 runs to 14 residues. Germline CDR1 SGHTA, CDR2 FQGNSA. CDR3 coding DNA: TGTGCCAGCAGTCAAACTGGGGGCAATTCACCCCTCCACTTT. This translates into CASSQTGGNSPLHF.

The gene calls are TRBV5-4 and TRBJ2-1, with a possible D match to TRBD2 (6 bases). The CDR3 spans 14 residues. Germline-derived CDR1 and CDR2 are SGHNT and YYREEE (reference sequence). V lost 4 bases and J lost 2, with 10 bases in between. CDR3 sequence (DNA): TGTGCCAGCAGCACCTCGGGGGCCTACAATGAGCAGTTCTTC. Translated: CASSTSGAYNEQFF.

Comment on this clone: Other DNA sequences in the same sample also yield this CDR3. This chain connects TRBV3-1 (or the pseudogene TRBV3-2) to TRBJ1-2; D is undetermined. The CDR3 sequence is 12 residues long. Per germline, CDR1 LGHDT and CDR2 YNNKEL (reference sequence). V lost 0 bases to trimming and J lost 4 bases, with 3 bases between them. The CDR3 loop is CASSQDSYGYTF. DNA of the CDR3: TGTGCCAGCAGCCAAGACAGCTATGGCTACACCTTC.